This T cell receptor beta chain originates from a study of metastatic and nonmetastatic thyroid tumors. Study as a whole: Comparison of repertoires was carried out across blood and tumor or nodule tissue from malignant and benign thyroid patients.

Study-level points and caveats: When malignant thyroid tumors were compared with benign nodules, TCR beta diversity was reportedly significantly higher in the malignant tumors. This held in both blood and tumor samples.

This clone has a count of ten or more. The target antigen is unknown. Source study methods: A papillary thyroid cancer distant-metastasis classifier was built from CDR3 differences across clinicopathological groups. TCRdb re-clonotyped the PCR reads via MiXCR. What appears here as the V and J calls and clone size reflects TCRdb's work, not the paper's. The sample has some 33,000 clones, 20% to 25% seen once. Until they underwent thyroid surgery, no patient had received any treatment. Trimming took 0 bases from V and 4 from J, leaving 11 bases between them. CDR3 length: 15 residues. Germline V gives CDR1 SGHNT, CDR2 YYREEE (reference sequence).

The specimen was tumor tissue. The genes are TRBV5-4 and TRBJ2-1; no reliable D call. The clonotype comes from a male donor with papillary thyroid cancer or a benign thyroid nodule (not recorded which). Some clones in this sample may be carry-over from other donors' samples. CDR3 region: CASSLAELRYNEQFF. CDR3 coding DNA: TGTGCCAGCAGCTTGGCCGAGCTTCGGTACAATGAGCAGTTCTTC.